The entry that follows covers one TCR beta chain sequence. Its antigen is still unknown. This specimen includes other DNA sequences encoding the same CDR3. Looked up from germline, CDR1 is LGHNA and CDR2 is YSLEER. V shed 0 bases and J shed 2 bases, with 8 bases lying between them. The CDR3 spans 15 residues. Sequenced by immunoSEQ multiplex PCR; TCRdb stores in-frame clones only, minus some. This sample carries about 260,000 clones, roughly 85% of them seen once, and the ten largest clones take nearly 3%. This specimen belongs to a study of Ad26.COV2.S vaccination and SARS-CoV-2 variants. Study-wide results and limits: Non-spike TCR breadth showed similarity between vaccine and placebo recipients. Placebo recipients showed lower spike-specific TCR breadth than vaccinees.

Treatment noted: around 19 received Ad26.COV2.S at low or high dose, single or two shots; about 5 received placebo; per-sample allocation not given. The samples date from day 63 after the first vaccine or placebo injection. At a Boston site, the person donating was an adult of 18-55 years. This clonotype was sampled from a person aged 18 to 59 who received the Ad26.COV2.S COVID-19 vaccine or a placebo. This sample comprised peripheral blood, obtained in a trial of Ad26.COV2.S vaccine versus placebo. The chain joins TRBV4-3 to TRBJ2-1, with TRBD1 as a possible D gene (6 bases). The CDR3 region is CASSQDRGPYNEQFF. The CDR3 bases are TGCGCCAGCAGCCAAGACAGGGGCCCCTACAATGAGCAGTTCTTC.